A selection of T cell receptor beta chains follows, all from one sample in a study of glioma-infiltrating T cells after dendritic cell vaccination. Here immunoSEQ multiplex PCR was the method, and the copy in TCRdb shows in-frame clones only, minus some. The table has 35,000 to 40,000 clones, around 80% seen once. This material consisted of blood, taken before dendritic cell vaccination. Receptors were obtained from a human donor with glioblastoma. Each CDR3 is given with its conserved first and last residue. A D gene is named only where the DNA matches it firmly. The size entry is marked missing in some rows and otherwise reads once, few, many or a size class.

d_call,clone_size,v_call,j_call,cdr3_aa,cdr3_nt
TRBD1,.,TRBV11-2,TRBJ1-2,CASSLAGQGTILYGYTF,TGTGCCAGCAGCTTGGCCGGACAGGGGACAATCCTCTATGGCTACACCTTC
.,once,TRBV19,TRBJ1-1,CASSSGMLNTEAFF,TGTGCCAGTAGTTCAGGGATGTTGAACACTGAAGCTTTCTTT
.,few,TRBV5-1,TRBJ1-1,CASSEGGGAYTEAFF,TGCGCCAGCAGTGAAGGTGGGGGCGCCTACACTGAAGCTTTCTTT
TRBD1,few,TRBV6-4,TRBJ2-5,CASRDLTGAETQYF,TGTGCCAGCAGGGATCTTACAGGGGCCGAGACCCAGTACTTC
.,.,TRBV7-6,TRBJ2-7,CASSLYPEGGGSFDEQYF,TGTGCCAGCAGCTTATATCCGGAGGGGGGGGGCTCCTTTGACGAGCAGTACTTC
TRBD1,.,TRBV5-1,TRBJ2-1,CASSFKGGYSYNEQFF,TGCGCCAGCAGCTTTAAAGGGGGCTATTCCTACAATGAGCAGTTCTTC
TRBD1,.,TRBV4-3,TRBJ2-7,CASSQVAKLRTGGYEQYF,TGCGCTAGCAGCCAAGTCGCCAAACTGAGGACAGGAGGCTACGAGCAGTACTTC
.,few,TRBV9,TRBJ1-6,CASSVAGYHSPLHF,TGTGCCAGCAGCGTAGCAGGGTATCATTCACCCCTCCACTTT
.,few,TRBV10-3,TRBJ2-7,CAISESTAPLYEQYF,TGTGCCATCAGTGAGTCTACAGCTCCACTGTACGAGCAGTACTTC
TRBD1,.,TRBV7-2,TRBJ2-2,CATGQGTRAGELFF,TGTGCCACAGGACAGGGGACCCGCGCCGGGGAGCTGTTTTTT
.,.,TRBV15,TRBJ1-4,CATSATPPNNEKLFF,TGTGCCACCAGCGCCACTCCCCCGAACAATGAAAAACTGTTTTTT
TRBD2,few,TRBV5-1,TRBJ2-7,CASSFSGVPIEQYF,TGCGCCAGCAGCTTTAGCGGGGTCCCTATCGAGCAGTACTTC
TRBD1,.,TRBV6-5,TRBJ1-5,CASRRQGNSNQPQHF,TGTGCCAGCAGGAGACAGGGAAATAGCAATCAGCCCCAGCATTTT
TRBD1,.,TRBV4-3,TRBJ2-7,CASSQDGGQGYYEQYF,TGCGCCAGCAGCCAAGATGGGGGACAGGGGTACTACGAGCAGTACTTC
.,.,TRBV4-1,TRBJ1-5,CASSQEPVSNQPQHF,TGCGCCAGCAGCCAAGAACCAGTTAGCAATCAGCCCCAGCATTTT
.,.,TRBV16,TRBJ2-5,CASSQRGTQYF,TGTGCCAGCAGCCAAAGAGGGACCCAGTACTTC
TRBD1,.,TRBV4-3,TRBJ2-1,CASSQDPPGQGVNEQFF,TGCGCCAGCAGCCAAGATCCCCCGGGACAGGGGGTTAATGAGCAGTTCTTC
.,few,TRBV7-2,TRBJ1-5,CASSQGLNQPQHF,TGTGCCAGCAGCCAAGGACTCAATCAGCCCCAGCATTTT
TRBD1,.,TRBV30,TRBJ1-2,CALGQDPYGYTF,TGTGCCTTAGGACAGGACCCCTATGGCTACACCTTC
TRBD2,few,TRBV6-4,TRBJ2-1,CASSERGTSGGDEQFF,TGTGCCAGCAGTGAAAGGGGGACTAGCGGGGGCGATGAGCAGTTCTTC
.,few,TRBV9,TRBJ1-2,CASSVGDEVVRGYTF,TGTGCCAGCAGCGTAGGAGACGAGGTAGTAAGGGGCTACACCTTC
.,.,TRBV7-2,TRBJ1-6,CASSLGGDMSSPLHF,TGTGCCAGCAGCTTAGGAGGGGACATGTCCTCACCCCTCCACTTT
TRBD1,.,TRBV6-5,TRBJ1-1,CASSDQGVTEAFF,TGTGCCAGCAGTGATCAGGGGGTAACTGAAGCTTTCTTT
TRBD1,.,TRBV9,TRBJ2-7,CASLVAYRRDRYSYEQYF,TGTGCCAGCCTCGTGGCTTACCGCCGGGACAGATACTCCTACGAGCAGTACTTC
.,.,TRBV5-4,TRBJ1-1,CASSLTGGSFRSGTEAFF,TGTGCCAGCAGCTTAACGGGGGGAAGTTTCAGGAGCGGGACTGAAGCTTTCTTT
TRBD1,.,TRBV11-1,TRBJ2-7,CASSPAPTTGVYEQYF,TGTGCCAGCAGCCCAGCCCCCACGACAGGGGTCTACGAGCAGTACTTC
.,.,TRBV7-2,TRBJ1-1,CASKEEPGFNTEAFF,TGTGCCAGCAAGGAAGAGCCGGGGTTTAACACTGAAGCTTTCTTT
TRBD2,.,TRBV27,TRBJ2-3,CASSLRPPGLAGLLDTQYF,TGTGCCAGCAGTCTAAGGCCCCCGGGACTAGCGGGCCTCCTGGATACGCAGTATTTT